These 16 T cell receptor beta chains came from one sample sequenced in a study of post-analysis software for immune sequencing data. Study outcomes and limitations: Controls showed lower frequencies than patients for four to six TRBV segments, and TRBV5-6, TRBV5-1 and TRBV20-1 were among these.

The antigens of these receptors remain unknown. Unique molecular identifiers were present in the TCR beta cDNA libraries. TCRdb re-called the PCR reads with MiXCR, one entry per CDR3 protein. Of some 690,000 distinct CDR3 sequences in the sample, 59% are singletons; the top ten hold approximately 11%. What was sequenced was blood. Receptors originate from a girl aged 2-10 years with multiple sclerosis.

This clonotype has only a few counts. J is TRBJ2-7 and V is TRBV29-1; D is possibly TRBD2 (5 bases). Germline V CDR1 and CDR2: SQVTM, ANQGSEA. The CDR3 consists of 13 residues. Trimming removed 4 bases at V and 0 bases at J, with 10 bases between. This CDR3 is CSVVYRDSYEQYF. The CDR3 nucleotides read TGCAGCGTTGTATATCGGGACTCCTACGAGCAGTACTTC.

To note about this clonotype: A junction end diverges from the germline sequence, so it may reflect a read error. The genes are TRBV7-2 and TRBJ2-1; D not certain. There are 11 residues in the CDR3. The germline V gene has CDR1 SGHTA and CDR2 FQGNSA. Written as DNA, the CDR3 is TGTGCCAGCGGCTTAGATTGGGGGCAGTTCTTC. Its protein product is CASGLDWGQFF.

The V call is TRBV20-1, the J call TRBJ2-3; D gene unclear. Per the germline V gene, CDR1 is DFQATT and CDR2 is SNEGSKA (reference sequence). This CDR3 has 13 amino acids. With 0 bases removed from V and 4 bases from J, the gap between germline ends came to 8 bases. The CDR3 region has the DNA TGCAGTGCTAGAGATAACTTCCCAGATACGCAGTATTTT. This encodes CSARDNFPDTQYF.

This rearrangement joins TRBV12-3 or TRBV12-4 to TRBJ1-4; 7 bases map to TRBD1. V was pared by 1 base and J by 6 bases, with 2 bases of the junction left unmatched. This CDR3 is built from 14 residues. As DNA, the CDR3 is TGTGCCAGCAGTTTAGGACAGGGAGATGAAAAACTGTTTTTT. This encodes CASSLGQGDEKLFF.

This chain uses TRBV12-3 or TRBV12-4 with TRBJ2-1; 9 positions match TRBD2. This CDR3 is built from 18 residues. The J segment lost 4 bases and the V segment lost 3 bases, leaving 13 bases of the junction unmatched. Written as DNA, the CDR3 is TGTGCCAGCAGTTTGGGAGCGGGGGGCCCTCGTCGGTACAATGAGCAGTTCTTC. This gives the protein CASSLGAGGPRRYNEQFF.

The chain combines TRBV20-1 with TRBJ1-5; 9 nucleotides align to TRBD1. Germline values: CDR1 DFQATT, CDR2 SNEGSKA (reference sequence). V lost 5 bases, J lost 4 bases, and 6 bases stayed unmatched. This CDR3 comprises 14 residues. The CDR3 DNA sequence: TGCAGTGCTTGGACAGGGGATACTAATCAGCCCCAGCATTTT. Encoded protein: CSAWTGDTNQPQHF.

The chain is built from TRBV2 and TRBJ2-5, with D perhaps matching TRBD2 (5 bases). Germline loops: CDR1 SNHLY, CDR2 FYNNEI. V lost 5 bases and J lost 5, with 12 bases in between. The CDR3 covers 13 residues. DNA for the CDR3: TGTGCCAGCAGTCCACCGGGGTCGGAGACCCAGTACTTC. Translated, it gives CASSPPGSETQYF.

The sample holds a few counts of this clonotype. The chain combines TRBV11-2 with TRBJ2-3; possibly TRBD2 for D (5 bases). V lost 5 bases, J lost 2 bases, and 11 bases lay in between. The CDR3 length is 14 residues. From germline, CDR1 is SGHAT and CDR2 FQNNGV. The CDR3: CASSPGLFTDTQYF. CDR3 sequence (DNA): TGTGCCAGCAGCCCCGGACTTTTCACAGATACGCAGTATTTT.

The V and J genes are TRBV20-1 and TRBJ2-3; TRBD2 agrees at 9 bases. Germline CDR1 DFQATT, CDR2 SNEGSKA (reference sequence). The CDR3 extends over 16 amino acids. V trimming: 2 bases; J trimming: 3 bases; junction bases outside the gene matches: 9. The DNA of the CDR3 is TGCAGTGCTAGACCCCACGCGGGAGGGAGGACAGATACGCAGTATTTT. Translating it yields CSARPHAGGRTDTQYF.

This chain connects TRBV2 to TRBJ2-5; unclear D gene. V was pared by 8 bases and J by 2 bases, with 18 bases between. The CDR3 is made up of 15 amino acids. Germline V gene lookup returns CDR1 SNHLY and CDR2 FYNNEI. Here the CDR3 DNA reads TGTGCCAGCGGTGGAAACCTTAAGGAACAAGAGACCCAGTACTTC. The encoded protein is CASGGNLKEQETQYF.

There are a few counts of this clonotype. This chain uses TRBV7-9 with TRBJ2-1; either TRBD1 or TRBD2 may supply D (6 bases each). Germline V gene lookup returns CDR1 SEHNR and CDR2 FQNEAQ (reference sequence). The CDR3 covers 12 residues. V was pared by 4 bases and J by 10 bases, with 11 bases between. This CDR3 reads CASSWKGGEQFF. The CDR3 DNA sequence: TGTGCCAGCAGCTGGAAGGGGGGCGAGCAGTTCTTC.

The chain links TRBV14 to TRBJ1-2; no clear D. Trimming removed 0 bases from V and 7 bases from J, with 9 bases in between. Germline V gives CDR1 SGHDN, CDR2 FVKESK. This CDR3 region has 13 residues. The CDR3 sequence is CASSQDRGIGYTF. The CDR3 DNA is TGTGCCAGCAGCCAAGATCGGGGAATTGGCTACACCTTC.

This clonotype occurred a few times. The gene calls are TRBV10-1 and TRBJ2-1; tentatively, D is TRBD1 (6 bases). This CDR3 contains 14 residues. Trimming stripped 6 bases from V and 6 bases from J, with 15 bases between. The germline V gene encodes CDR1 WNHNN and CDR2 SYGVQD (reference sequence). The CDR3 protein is CASSKSDRPNEQFF. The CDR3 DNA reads TGCGCCAGCAGCAAATCAGACAGGCCCAATGAGCAGTTCTTC.

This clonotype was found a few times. CDR3 sequence: CASRPIGLTDTQYF. The CDR3 nucleotides are TGTGCCAGCAGACCCATCGGGCTTACAGATACGCAGTATTTT. The V gene is TRBV12-3 or TRBV12-4, the J gene TRBJ2-3; D is uncertain. V was clipped by 6 bases and J by 3 bases, with 13 bases between them. The CDR3 is 14 residues long.

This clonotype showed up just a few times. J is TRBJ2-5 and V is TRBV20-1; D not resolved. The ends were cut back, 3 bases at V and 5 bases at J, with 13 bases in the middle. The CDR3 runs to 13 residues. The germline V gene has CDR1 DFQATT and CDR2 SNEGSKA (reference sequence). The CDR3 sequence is CSARLLSWETQYF. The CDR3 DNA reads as TGCAGTGCTAGGTTACTCTCTTGGGAGACCCAGTACTTC.

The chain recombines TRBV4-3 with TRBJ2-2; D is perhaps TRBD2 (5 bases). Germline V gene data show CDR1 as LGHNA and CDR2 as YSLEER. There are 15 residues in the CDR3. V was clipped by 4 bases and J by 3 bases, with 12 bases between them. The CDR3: CASSPEGRDTGELFF. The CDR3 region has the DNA TGCGCCAGCAGCCCAGAAGGGCGGGACACCGGGGAGCTGTTTTTT.